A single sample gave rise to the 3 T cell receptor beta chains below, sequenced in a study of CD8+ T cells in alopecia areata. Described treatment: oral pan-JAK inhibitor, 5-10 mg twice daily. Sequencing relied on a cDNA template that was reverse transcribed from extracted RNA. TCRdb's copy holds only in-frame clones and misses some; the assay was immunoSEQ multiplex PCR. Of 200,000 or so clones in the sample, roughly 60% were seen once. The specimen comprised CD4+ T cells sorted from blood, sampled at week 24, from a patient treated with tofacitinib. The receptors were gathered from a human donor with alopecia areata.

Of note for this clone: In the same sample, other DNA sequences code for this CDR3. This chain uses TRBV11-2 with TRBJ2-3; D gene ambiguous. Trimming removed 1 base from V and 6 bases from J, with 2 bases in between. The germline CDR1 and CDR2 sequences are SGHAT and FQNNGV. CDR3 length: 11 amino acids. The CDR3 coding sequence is TGTGCCAGCAGCTTAGCTGATACGCAGTATTTT. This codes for CASSLADTQYF.

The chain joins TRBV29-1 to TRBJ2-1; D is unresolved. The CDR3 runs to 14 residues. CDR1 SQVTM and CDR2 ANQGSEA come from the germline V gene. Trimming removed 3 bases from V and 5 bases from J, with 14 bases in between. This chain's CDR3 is CSVEDARRHNEQFF. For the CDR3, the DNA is TGCAGCGTTGAGGACGCCAGACGCCACAATGAGCAGTTCTTC.

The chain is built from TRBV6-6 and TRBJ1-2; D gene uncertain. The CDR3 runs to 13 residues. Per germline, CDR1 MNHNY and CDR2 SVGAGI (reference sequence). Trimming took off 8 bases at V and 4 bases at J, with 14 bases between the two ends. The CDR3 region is CASCATETYGYTF. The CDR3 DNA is TGTGCCAGCTGTGCCACGGAGACCTATGGCTACACCTTC.